This TCR beta chain stems from a study of TIL therapy for anti-PD-1-resistant metastatic lung cancer. The overall study: Patients had a median age of approximately 50 years (range 38-75).

CDR3 length: 14 amino acids. Germline-derived CDR1 and CDR2 are SGHRS and YFSETQ. V dropped 7 bases and J dropped 5; count of bases not matched to a gene: 7. Only a few counts were recorded for this clone. Sequencing used immunoSEQ v3. Clones were read by immunoSEQ multiplex PCR, and TCRdb kept only the in-frame ones, dropping some. The sample has 55,000 to 65,000 clones; about 69% are singletons. Time point here: pre-treatment sample, taken before nivolumab and TIL therapy. The source material was blood, sampled at baseline. The TCR originated in a person between 30 and 79 years old with non-small cell lung cancer. The rearrangement links TRBV5-1 to TRBJ2-7; the match to TRBD1 covers 12 bases. CDR3 in amino acids: CASGTGQGANEQYF. CDR3 nucleotide sequence: TGCGCCAGCGGAACGGGACAGGGGGCCAACGAGCAGTACTTC.